This entry describes one TCR beta chain. Its antigen is unidentified. This specimen comes from a study of PD-1 blockade in classical Hodgkin lymphoma. About the research overall: Nivolumab 3 mg/kg was given intravenously every 2 weeks. Overall study findings and caveats: The study found that TCR diversity rose significantly by C4D1 in CD4+ but not CD8+ cells. Complete responders possessed baseline diversity comparable to newly diagnosed patients.

Libraries were prepared by immunoSEQ multiplex PCR; TCRdb keeps only in-frame clonotypes and omits some of them. The table lists around 19,000 clones, 77% of them singletons. Relapse after autologous stem cell transplantation occurred in every patient, and brentuximab vedotin exposure varied. CDR1 is MNHNS and CDR2 is SASEGT in the germline V gene. J gave up 12 bases and V 2 bases, and 7 bases lay outside the gene matches. The CDR3 has 13 residues. This sequence joins TRBV6-1 and TRBJ2-1; TRBD1 matches at 7 bases. This clonotype was obtained from a human donor with classical Hodgkin lymphoma. Here the sequenced sample was peripheral blood mononuclear cells (PBMCs), taken before the second cycle of nivolumab. The CDR3 here is CASSETPDRTQFF. In DNA form, the CDR3 reads TGTGCCAGCAGTGAAACCCCGGACAGGACGCAGTTCTTC.